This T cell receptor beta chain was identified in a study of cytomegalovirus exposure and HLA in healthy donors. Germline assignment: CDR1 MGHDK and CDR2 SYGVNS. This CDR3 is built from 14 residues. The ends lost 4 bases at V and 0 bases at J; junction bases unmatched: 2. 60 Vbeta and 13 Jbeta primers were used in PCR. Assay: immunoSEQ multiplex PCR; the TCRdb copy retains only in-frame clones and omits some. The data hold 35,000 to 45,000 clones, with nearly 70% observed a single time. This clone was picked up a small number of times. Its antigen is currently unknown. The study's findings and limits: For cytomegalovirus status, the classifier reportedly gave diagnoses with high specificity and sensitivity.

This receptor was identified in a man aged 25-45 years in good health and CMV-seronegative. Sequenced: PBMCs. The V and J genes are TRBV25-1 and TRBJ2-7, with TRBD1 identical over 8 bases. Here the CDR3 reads CASSGTGSSYEQYF. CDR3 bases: TGTGCCAGCAGTGGGACAGGGAGCTCCTACGAGCAGTACTTC.